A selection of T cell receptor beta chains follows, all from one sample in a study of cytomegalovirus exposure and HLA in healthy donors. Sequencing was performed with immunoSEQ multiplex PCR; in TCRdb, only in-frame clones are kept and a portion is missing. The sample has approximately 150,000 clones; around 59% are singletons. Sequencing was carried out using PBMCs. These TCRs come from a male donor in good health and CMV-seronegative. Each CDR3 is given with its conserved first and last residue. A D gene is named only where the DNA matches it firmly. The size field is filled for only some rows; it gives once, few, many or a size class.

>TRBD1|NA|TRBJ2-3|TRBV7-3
TGTGCCAGCAGCCGAATCGGACAGGGGGGCCCCACAGATACGCAGTATTTT
CASSRIGQGGPTDTQYF
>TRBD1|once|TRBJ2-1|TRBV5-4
TGTGCCAGCAGCATCGACAGGGGCGATGAGCAGTTCTTC
CASSIDRGDEQFF
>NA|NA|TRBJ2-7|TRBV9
TGTGCCAGCAGCGTAGGTGCCTCTACCATCTCCTACGAGCAGTACTTC
CASSVGASTISYEQYF
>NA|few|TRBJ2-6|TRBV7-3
TGTGCCAGCAGCTTGTACAGGGTTTCTGGGGCCAACGTCCTGACTTTC
CASSLYRVSGANVLTF
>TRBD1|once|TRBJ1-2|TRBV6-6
TGTGCCAGCAGTTACTCAGGGGGCCGGGTTGGCTACACCTTC
CASSYSGGRVGYTF
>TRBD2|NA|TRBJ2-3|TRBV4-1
TGCGCCAGCAGCCAAGAACTAGCGGGTCATAATACGCAGTATTTT
CASSQELAGHNTQYF
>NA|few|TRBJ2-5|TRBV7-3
TGTGCCAGCAGCTTAGAATTAGCCCCCTTCGAAGGGACCCAGTACTTC
CASSLELAPFEGTQYF
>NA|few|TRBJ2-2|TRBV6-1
TGTGCCAGCAGCCGCGAGGACATCACCGGGGAGCTGTTTTTT
CASSREDITGELFF
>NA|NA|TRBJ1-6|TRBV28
TGTGCCAGCAGTTTTGGCAGGTCGGATTCACCCCTCCACTTT
CASSFGRSDSPLHF
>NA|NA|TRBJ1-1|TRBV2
TGTGCCAGCAGTGGGAGGCAGCTTAACACTGAAGCTTTCTTT
CASSGRQLNTEAFF
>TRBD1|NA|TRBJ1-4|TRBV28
TGTGCCAGCAGTTTACCCGGGACAGGGGATGAAAAACTGTTTTTT
CASSLPGTGDEKLFF
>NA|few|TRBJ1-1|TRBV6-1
TGTGCCAGTCAGTGGGGGGACACTGAAGCTTTCTTT
CASQWGDTEAFF
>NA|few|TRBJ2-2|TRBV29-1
TGCAGCGCTGGCCCCCCTGTGGCAGGGGGGACCGGGGAGCTGTTTTTT
CSAGPPVAGGTGELFF
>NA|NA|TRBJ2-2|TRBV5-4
TGTGCCAGCAACTCCCCAGGCGGGGAGCTGTTTTTT
CASNSPGGELFF
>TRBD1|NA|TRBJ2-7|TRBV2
TGTGCCAGCAAGGAACAGGGGCTCGAGCAGTACTTC
CASKEQGLEQYF
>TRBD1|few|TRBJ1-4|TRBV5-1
TGCGCCAGCAGCTTTTCTACAGGGGGGGATGAAAAACTGTTTTTT
CASSFSTGGDEKLFF
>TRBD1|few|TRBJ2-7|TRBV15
TGTGCCGTACCCGGGACAGGGGGACCTTTGTGCTCCTACGAGCAGTACTTC
CAVPGTGGPLCSYEQYF
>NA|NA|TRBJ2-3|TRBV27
TGTGCCAGCAGTTTACAGTCTAGCAGCGGCACAGATACGCAGTATTTT
CASSLQSSSGTDTQYF
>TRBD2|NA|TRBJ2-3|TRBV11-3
TGTGCCAGCAGCTTGACTAGCGGGGGGAGCACAGATACGCAGTATTTT
CASSLTSGGSTDTQYF
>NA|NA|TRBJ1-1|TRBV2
TGTGCCAGCAGTGAAATAAGGGGTCGTAAAAACACTGAAGCTTTCTTT
CASSEIRGRKNTEAFF
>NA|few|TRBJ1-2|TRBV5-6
TGTGCCAGCAGCCAGACAGTAGTCAACTATGGCTACACCTTC
CASSQTVVNYGYTF
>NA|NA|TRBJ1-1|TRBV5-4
TGTGCCAGCAGCCCGGCGAGTCGACAAAGGAACACTGAAGCTTTCTTT
CASSPASRQRNTEAFF
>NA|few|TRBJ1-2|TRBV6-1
TGTGCCAGCAAAATAAATACAGGGTTCCCATATGGCTACACCTTC
CASKINTGFPYGYTF
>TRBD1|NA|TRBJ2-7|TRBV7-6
TGTGCCAGCAGCGGCGGCAGACAGGGCGACGACGAGCAGTACTTC
CASSGGRQGDDEQYF
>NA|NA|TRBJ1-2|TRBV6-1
TGTGCCAGCAGTGAATTACGCGGGACCGGACGGGGCTACACCTTC
CASSELRGTGRGYTF
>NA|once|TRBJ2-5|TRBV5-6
TGTGCCAGCAGCTTGCGACAGGAGCTTCAAGAGACCCAGTACTTC
CASSLRQELQETQYF
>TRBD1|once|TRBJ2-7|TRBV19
TGTGCCAGTAGTACCCGGACAGGACCCTTTTACGAGCAGTACTTC
CASSTRTGPFYEQYF
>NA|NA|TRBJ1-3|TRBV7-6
TGTGCCAGCAGCCCCTGGAGAAAAGAGGGAAACACCATATATTTT
CASSPWRKEGNTIYF
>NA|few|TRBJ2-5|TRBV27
TGTGCCAGCAGTGACAAGCCAGGGGATTCCCAGTACTTC
CASSDKPGDSQYF
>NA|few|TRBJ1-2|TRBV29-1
TGCAGCGTTGCAGGGTTCTATGGCTACACCTTC
CSVAGFYGYTF
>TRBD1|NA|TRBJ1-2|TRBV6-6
TGTGCCAGCAGTTCCGGGACAGGGGGCGGGCACTATGGCTACACCTTC
CASSSGTGGGHYGYTF
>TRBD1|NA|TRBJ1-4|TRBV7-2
TGTGCCAGCAGCTTAGTATTTGGGACAGGGTTAGGTGAAAAACTGTTTTTT
CASSLVFGTGLGEKLFF
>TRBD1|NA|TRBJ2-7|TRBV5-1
TGCGCCAGTACACCCGTCCGGGACAGGGACACCTACGAGCAGTACTTC
CASTPVRDRDTYEQYF
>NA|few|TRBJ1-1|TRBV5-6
TGTGCCAGCAGCGTACAAGGGGGTCAGTATATGAACACTGAAGCTTTCTTT
CASSVQGGQYMNTEAFF
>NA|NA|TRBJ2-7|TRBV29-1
TGCAGCGTTGGGGGGGAGGGGGCCTACGAGCAGTACTTC
CSVGGEGAYEQYF
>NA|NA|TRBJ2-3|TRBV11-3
TGTGCCAGCAGCTTAGGTGTCAGGGTCACAGATACGCAGTATTTT
CASSLGVRVTDTQYF
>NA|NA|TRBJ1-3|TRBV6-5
TGTGCCAGCAGTTTCTACACAGGGAACGGAAACACCATATATTTT
CASSFYTGNGNTIYF
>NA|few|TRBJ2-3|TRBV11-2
TGTGCCAGCAGCTCACCGACAGGACTGATCCCAATCACAGATACGCAGTATTTT
CASSSPTGLIPITDTQYF
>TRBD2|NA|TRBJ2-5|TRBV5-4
TGTGCCGGGAGGGGCGGGGGGGCGGAAGAGACCCAGTACTTC
CAGRGGGAEETQYF
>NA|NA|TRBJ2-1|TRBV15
TGTGCCACCAGCAGAGATCCGACGACAGAATACAATGAGCAGTTCTTC
CATSRDPTTEYNEQFF
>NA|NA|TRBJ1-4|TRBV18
TGTGCCAGCTCACCACCCGGACAGAGTAATGAAAAACTGTTTTTT
CASSPPGQSNEKLFF
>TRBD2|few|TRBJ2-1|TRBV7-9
TGTGCCAGCAGCGATACTAGCGGGTACCCCAGCTCCTACAATGAGCAGTTCTTC
CASSDTSGYPSSYNEQFF
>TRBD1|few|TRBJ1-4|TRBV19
TGTGCCAGTAGCGTTGGGACAGGGTCGGTGTCGGGTGAAAAACTGTTTTTT
CASSVGTGSVSGEKLFF
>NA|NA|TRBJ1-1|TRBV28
TGTGCCAGCAGCCAAGGGCAGGGAAACGCTGAAGCTTTCTTT
CASSQGQGNAEAFF
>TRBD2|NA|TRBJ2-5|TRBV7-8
TGTGCCAGCAGCTTCGTGGCGGGGGGCCGGGGAGAGACCCAGTACTTC
CASSFVAGGRGETQYF
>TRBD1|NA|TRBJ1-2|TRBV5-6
TGTGCCAGCGACAGGGGTTCTGTTAACTATGGCTACACCTTC
CASDRGSVNYGYTF
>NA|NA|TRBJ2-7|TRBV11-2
TGTGCCAGCAGCCTCGTCTACGAGCAGTACTTC
CASSLVYEQYF
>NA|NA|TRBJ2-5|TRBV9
TGTGCCAGCAGCGTAAGGGGCGGGGCATACCAAGAGACCCAGTACTTC
CASSVRGGAYQETQYF
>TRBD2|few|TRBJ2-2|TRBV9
TGTGCCAGCAGCGTAGATTTGTGGGGCGGGGGGGCCACCGGGGAGCTGTTTTTT
CASSVDLWGGGATGELFF
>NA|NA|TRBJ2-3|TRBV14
TGTGCCAGCAGCCAGACACCCCTCTCCCGCACAGATACGCAGTATTTT
CASSQTPLSRTDTQYF
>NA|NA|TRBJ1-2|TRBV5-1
TGCGCCAGCAGCTTGCGGGGGGCGATGGGCTACCCCTTC
CASSLRGAMGYPF
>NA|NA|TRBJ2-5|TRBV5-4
TGTGCCAGCAGCTTGGAAGGGGGGGGAGAGACCCAGTACTTC
CASSLEGGGETQYF
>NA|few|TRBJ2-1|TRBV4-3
TGCGCCAGCAGCCAAGATGACGGAGTCTCCTACAATGAGCAGTTCTTC
CASSQDDGVSYNEQFF
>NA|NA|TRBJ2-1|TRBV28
TGTGCCAGCAGTTCCCCCGGCACAGGGATACGAAATGAGCAGTTCTTC
CASSSPGTGIRNEQFF
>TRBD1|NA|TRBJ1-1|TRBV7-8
TGTGCCAGCAGTAGATGGACAGGGGCCATGAACACTGAAGCTTTCTTT
CASSRWTGAMNTEAFF